This TCR beta chain was captured by sequencing in a study of cytomegalovirus exposure and HLA in healthy donors. Study-wide context: Researchers previously reported finding fewer than 120 million unique TCR beta sequences from about 179 million T cells.

The germline CDR1 and CDR2 sequences are SGHVS and FQNEAQ. The CDR3 has 15 residues. Germline trimming cut 3 bases from V and 7 bases from J; bases unmatched to any gene: 6. Study-wide findings and caveats: The study had only CMV serostatus as immune exposure information. With later analysis, a missense DCLRE1C variant became linked to TCR beta V- and J-gene trimming. Analyses of presence/absence relied on an assumption of roughly uniform sequencing depth across donors.

PCR employed 60 Vbeta and 13 Jbeta primers. Sequenced by immunoSEQ multiplex PCR; TCRdb stores in-frame clones only, minus some. The sample yields about 160,000 clones, 77% seen once. Worth noting for this clone: Its antigen is not known.

The rearrangement links TRBV7-8 to TRBJ2-2; 9 nucleotides align to TRBD2. The clonotype comes from a middle-aged woman in good health and CMV-seropositive. Sequencing was performed on PBMCs. The CDR3 protein is CASSFGGGAGGELFF. The CDR3 region has the DNA TGTGCCAGCAGCTTCGGCGGGGGGGCCGGCGGGGAGCTGTTTTTT.